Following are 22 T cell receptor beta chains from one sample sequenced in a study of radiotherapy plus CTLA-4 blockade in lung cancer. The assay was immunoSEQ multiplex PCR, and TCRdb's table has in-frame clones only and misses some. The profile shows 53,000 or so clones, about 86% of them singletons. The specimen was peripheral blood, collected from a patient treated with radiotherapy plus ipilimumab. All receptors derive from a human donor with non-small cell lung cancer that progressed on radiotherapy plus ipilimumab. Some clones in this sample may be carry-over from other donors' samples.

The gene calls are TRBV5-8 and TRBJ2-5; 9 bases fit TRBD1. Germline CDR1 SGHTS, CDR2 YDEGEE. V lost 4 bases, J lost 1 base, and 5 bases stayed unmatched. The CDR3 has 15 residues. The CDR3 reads CASSPGTGTQETQYF. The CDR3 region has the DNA TGTGCCAGCAGCCCCGGGACAGGGACCCAAGAGACCCAGTACTTC. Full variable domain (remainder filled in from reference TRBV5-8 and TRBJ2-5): EAGVTQSPTHLIKTRGQQATLRCSPISGHTSVYWYQQALGLGLQFLLWYDEGEERNRGNFPPRFSGRQFPNYSSELNVNALELEDSALYLCASSPGTGTQETQYFGPGTRLLVL.

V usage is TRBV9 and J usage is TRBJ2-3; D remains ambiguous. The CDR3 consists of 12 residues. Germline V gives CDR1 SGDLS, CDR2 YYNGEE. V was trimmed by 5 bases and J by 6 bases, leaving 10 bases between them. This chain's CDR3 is CASSSESDTQYF. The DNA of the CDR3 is TGTGCCAGCAGTTCTGAGTCGGATACGCAGTATTTT.

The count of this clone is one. The CDR3 nucleotides read TGTGCCAGCAGCCCGGGGACTTTCCCCCAAATATGGGAGCAGTACTTC. It yields the protein CASSPGTFPQIWEQYF. This sequence joins TRBV5-5 and TRBJ2-7, with D possibly TRBD2 on 6 matching bases. V lost 4 bases, J lost 7 bases, and 24 bases lay in between. The CDR3 spans 16 residues. CDR1 is SGHKS, CDR2 YYEKEE, per germline (reference sequence).

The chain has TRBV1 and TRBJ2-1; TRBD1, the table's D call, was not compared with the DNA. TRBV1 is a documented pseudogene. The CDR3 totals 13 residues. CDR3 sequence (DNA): TGCACCAGCAGACCCAGAAAGGGGAATGAGCAGTTCTTC. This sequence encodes CTSRPRKGNEQFF.

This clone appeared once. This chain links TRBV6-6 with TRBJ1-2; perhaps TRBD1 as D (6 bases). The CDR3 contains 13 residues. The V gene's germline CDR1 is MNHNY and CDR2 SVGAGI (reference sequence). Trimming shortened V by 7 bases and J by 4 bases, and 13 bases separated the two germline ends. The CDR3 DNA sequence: TGTGCCAGCACCCGGACAGCGTCCTATGGCTACACCTTC. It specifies CASTRTASYGYTF.

This chain's CDR3 is CASSPGLRGDTQYF. The CDR3 nucleotides read TGTGCCAGCAGTCCCGGGCTCCGGGGGGATACGCAGTATTTT. V and J are TRBV28 and TRBJ2-3, with D maybe TRBD2 (6 bases). Trimming removed 5 bases at V and 6 bases at J, with 15 bases between. The germline V gene has CDR1 MDHEN and CDR2 SYDVKM. The CDR3 totals 14 residues.

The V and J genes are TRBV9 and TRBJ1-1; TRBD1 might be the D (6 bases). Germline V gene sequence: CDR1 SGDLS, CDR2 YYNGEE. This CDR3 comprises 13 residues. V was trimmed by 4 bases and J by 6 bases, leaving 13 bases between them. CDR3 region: CASSSTGRAEAFF. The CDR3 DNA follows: TGTGCCAGCAGCTCTACAGGGAGGGCTGAAGCTTTCTTT. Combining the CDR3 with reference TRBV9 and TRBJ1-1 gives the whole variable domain DSGVTQTPKHLITATGQRVTLRCSPRSGDLSVYWYQQSLDQGLQFLIQYYNGEERAKGNILERFSAQQFPDLHSELNLSSLELGDSALYFCASSSTGRAEAFFGQGTRLTVV.

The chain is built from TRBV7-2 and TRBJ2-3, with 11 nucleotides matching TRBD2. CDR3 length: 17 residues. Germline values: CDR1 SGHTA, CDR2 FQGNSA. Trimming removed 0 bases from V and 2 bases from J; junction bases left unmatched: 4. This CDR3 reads CASSLAGTSGYTDTQYF. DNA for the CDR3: TGTGCCAGCAGCTTAGCAGGGACTAGCGGCTACACAGATACGCAGTATTTT.

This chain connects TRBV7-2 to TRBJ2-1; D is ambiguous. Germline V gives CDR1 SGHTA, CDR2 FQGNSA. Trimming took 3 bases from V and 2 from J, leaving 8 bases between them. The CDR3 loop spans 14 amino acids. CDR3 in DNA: TGTGCCAGCAGCTTGAGTACGGCCTACAATGAGCAGTTCTTC. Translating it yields CASSLSTAYNEQFF.

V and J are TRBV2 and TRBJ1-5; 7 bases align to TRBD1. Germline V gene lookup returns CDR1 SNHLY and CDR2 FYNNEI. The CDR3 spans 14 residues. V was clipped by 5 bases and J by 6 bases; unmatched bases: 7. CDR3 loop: CASSLQGSGQPQHF. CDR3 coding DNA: TGTGCCAGCAGTCTACAGGGGTCAGGTCAGCCCCAGCATTTT.

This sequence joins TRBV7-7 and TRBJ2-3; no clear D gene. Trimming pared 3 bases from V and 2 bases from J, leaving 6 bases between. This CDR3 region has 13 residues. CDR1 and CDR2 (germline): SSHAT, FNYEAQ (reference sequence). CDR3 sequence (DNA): TGTGCCAGCAGCTTCGTCCCCACAGATACGCAGTATTTT. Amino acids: CASSFVPTDTQYF.

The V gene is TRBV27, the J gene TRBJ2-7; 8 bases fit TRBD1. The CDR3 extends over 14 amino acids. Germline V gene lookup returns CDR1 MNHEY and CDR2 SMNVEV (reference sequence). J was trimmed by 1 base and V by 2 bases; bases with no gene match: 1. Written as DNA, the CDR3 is TGTGCCAGCAGTTTAAGACAGGGGTCCTACGAGCAGTACTTC. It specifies CASSLRQGSYEQYF.

The CDR3 DNA sequence: TGTGCCAGCAGCTTAGGAGGGCCAACCTACAATGAGCAGTTCTTC. Residues: CASSLGGPTYNEQFF. The V call is TRBV7-2, the J call TRBJ2-1; a weak D match, TRBD2 (5 bases). Trimming shortened V by 1 base and J by 2 bases, and 9 bases separated the two germline ends. The CDR3 covers 15 residues. The germline CDR1 and CDR2 sequences are SGHTA and FQGNSA.

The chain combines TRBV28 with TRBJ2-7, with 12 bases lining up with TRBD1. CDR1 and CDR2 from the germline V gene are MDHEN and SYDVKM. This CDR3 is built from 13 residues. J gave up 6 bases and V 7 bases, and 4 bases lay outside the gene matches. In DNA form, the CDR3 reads TGTGCCAGCAAACGGGACAGGGGGCCCGAGCAGTACTTC. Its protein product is CASKRDRGPEQYF.

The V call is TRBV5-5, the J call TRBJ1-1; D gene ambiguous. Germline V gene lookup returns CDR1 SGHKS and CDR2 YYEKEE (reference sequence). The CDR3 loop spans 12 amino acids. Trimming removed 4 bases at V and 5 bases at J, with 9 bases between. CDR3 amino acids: CASSRHRTEAFF. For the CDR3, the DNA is TGTGCCAGCAGCCGACATAGGACTGAAGCTTTCTTT.

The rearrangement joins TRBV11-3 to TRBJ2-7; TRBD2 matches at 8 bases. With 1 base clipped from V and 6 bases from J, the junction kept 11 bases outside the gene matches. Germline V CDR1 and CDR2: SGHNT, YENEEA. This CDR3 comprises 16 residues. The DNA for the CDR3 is TGTGCCAGCAGCTTAGGGAGGACTAGCCTACTACTCGAGCAGTACTTC. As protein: CASSLGRTSLLLEQYF.

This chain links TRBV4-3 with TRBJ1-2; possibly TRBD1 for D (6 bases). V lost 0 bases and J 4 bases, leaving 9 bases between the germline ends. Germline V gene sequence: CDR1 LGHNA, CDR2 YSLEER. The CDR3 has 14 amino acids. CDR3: CASSQDAGAYGYTF. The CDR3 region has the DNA TGCGCCAGCAGCCAAGATGCGGGGGCCTATGGCTACACCTTC.

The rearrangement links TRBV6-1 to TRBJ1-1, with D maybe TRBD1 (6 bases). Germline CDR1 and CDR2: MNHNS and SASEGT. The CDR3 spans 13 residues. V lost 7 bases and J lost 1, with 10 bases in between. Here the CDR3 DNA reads TGTGCCAGCAAGGGACACGCGAACACTGAAGCTTTCTTT. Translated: CASKGHANTEAFF.

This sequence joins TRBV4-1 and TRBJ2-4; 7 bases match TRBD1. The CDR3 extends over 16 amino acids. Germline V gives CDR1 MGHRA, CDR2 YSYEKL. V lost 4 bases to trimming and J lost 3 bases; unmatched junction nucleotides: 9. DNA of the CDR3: TGCGCCAGCAGCCCCCGGACAGGCGAAGACAAAAACATTCAGTACTTC. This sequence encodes CASSPRTGEDKNIQYF.

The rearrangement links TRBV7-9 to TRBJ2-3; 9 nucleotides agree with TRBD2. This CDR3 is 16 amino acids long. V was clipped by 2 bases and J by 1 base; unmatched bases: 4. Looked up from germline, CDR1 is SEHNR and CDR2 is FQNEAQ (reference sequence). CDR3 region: CASSLLSGSGTDTQYF. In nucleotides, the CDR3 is TGTGCCAGCAGCTTACTTAGCGGGAGCGGCACAGATACGCAGTATTTT.

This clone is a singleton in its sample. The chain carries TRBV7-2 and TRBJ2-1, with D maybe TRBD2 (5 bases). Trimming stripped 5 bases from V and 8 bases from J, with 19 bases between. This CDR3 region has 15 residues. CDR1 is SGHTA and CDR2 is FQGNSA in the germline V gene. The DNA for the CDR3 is TGTGCCAGCAGCGATAGATCGAGCGGTGTCTATGAGCAGTTCTTC. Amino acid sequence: CASSDRSSGVYEQFF. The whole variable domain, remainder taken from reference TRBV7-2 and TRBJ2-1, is GAGVSQSPSNKVTEKGKDVELRCDPISGHTALYWYRQSLGQGLEFLIYFQGNSAPDKSGLPSDRFSAERTGGSVSTLTIQRTQQEDSAVYLCASSDRSSGVYEQFFGPGTRLTVL.

CDR3 nucleotides: TGCGCCAGCAGCTTGAGGGGGGGTAACACTGAAGCTTTCTTT. Residues: CASSLRGGNTEAFF. The genes are TRBV5-1 and TRBJ1-1, with a tentative D call TRBD1 (6 bases). CDR3 length equals 14 residues. Germline V CDR1 and CDR2: SGHRS, YFSETQ. The V end was cut by 1 base, the J end by 2 bases, with 9 bases between.